What follows are 24 T cell receptor beta chains derived from one specimen sequenced in a study of shared clonotypes between healthy human individuals. Profiled with immunoSEQ multiplex PCR; TCRdb holds only in-frame clones, not every one. Of approximately 640,000 clones listed, about 90% were seen once; the top ten hold around a third. Sequenced material: memory CD8+ T cells from PBMCs. Regarding subset: CD45RO+ cells pooled with CCR7-negative TemRA cells. These TCRs come from a man aged 18 to 29 in good health. Some clones in this sample may be carry-over from other donors' samples.

V usage is TRBV15 and J usage is TRBJ2-3, with D possibly TRBD2 on 5 matching bases. The CDR3 runs to 13 residues. Trimming took 8 bases from V and 3 from J, leaving 12 bases between them. Germline loops: CDR1 LNHNV, CDR2 YYDKDF (reference sequence). The CDR3, as DNA: TGTGCCACCTGCCCCGAGGGTACAGATACGCAGTATTTT. Protein: CATCPEGTDTQYF.

The chain is built from TRBV28 and TRBJ2-1; TRBD2 aligns across 8 bases. The trim removed 2 bases at V and 12 bases at J, leaving 18 bases unmatched. From germline, CDR1 is MDHEN and CDR2 SYDVKM. The CDR3 runs 17 residues. CDR3 sequence reads: CASSLIYSGLGQGGQFF. The CDR3 DNA reads as TGTGCCAGCAGTTTAATATATTCGGGACTAGGCCAAGGGGGGCAGTTCTTC.

In this sample, this clone turned up once. The chain employs TRBV14 and TRBJ2-7, with no clear D. Trimming left V 1 base short and J 3 bases short, with 13 bases between. Germline CDR1 is SGHDN and CDR2 is FVKESK. The CDR3 runs 15 residues. In nucleotides, the CDR3 is TGTGCCAGCAGCCAAGTTGCGGACGTAAGCTACGAGCAGTACTTC. It specifies CASSQVADVSYEQYF.

The chain recombines TRBV7-2 with TRBJ1-2; D is perhaps TRBD1 (6 bases). The germline V gene has CDR1 SGHTA and CDR2 FQGNSA. V was shortened by 3 bases and J by 0 bases, with 8 bases between the two germline ends. This CDR3 spans 14 amino acids. DNA of the CDR3: TGTGCCAGCAGCTTGTACAGGGCTAACTATGGCTACACCTTC. Translating it yields CASSLYRANYGYTF.

This chain connects TRBV10-3 to TRBJ1-6; no clear D. This CDR3 region has 14 residues. The germline V and J ends were trimmed by 4 bases and 5 bases, with 9 bases remaining between them. In germline, CDR1 is ENHRY, CDR2 SYGVKD. The CDR3: CAISAGENNSPLHF. Written as DNA, the CDR3 is TGTGCCATCAGTGCCGGGGAAAATAATTCACCCCTCCACTTT.

V is TRBV27 and J is TRBJ1-1; no definite D call. Germline CDR1 reads MNHEY; CDR2 reads SMNVEV (reference sequence). The CDR3 sequence is 14 residues long. Between the trimmed V and J ends, which lost 4 bases and 4 bases, there was a span of 13 bases. In DNA form, the CDR3 reads TGTGCCAGCAGTTATGGATCAGGCCCCACTGAAGCTTTCTTT. Protein: CASSYGSGPTEAFF.

The chain uses TRBV5-4 and TRBJ2-1; D may be TRBD2 (6 bases). Germline-derived CDR1 and CDR2 are SGHNT and YYREEE (reference sequence). This CDR3 spans 16 amino acids. Trimming shortened V by 4 bases and J by 3 bases, and 17 bases separated the two germline ends. The CDR3 is CASSLPWEDDYNEQFF. The CDR3 DNA is TGTGCCAGCAGCCTGCCGTGGGAGGACGACTACAATGAGCAGTTCTTC.

The chain couples TRBV5-5 to TRBJ2-7, with D possibly being TRBD1 (6 bases). Germline V gives CDR1 SGHKS, CDR2 YYEKEE (reference sequence). The CDR3 is made up of 16 amino acids. The V gene lost 5 bases and the J gene lost 0 bases, with 18 bases spanning the gap. The CDR3 DNA is TGTGCCAGCAGAGGGGGACGAGGGGGAGACTCCTACGAGCAGTACTTC. Translating gives CASRGGRGGDSYEQYF. Together with reference TRBV5-5 and TRBJ2-7, the CDR3 gives the full variable domain: DAGVTQSPTHLIKTRGQQVTLRCSPISGHKSVSWYQQVLGQGPQFIFQYYEKEERGRGNFPDRFSARQFPNYSSELNVNALLLGDSALYLCASRGGRGGDSYEQYFGPGTRLTVT.

This chain connects TRBV11-2 to TRBJ2-7, with unresolved D. V shed 3 bases and J shed 1 base, with 10 bases lying between them. Germline CDR1 and CDR2: SGHAT and FQNNGV. This CDR3 region has 14 residues. CDR3 sequence reads: CASSFLGISYEQYF. The CDR3 nucleotides read TGTGCCAGCAGCTTCCTGGGGATATCCTACGAGCAGTACTTC.

This clone appeared once. The V gene is TRBV18, the J gene TRBJ2-2; 12 bases agree with TRBD2. In germline, CDR1 is KGHSH, CDR2 LQKENI. The CDR3 sequence is 18 residues long. With V trimmed by 0 bases and J by 3 bases, 5 bases remained unmatched. CDR3 amino acids: CASSPPRLAGVYTGELFF. The CDR3 bases are TGTGCCAGCTCACCACCTCGACTAGCGGGAGTTTACACCGGGGAGCTGTTTTTT.

This rearrangement joins TRBV28 to TRBJ1-2, with unresolved D. The germline V gene has CDR1 MDHEN and CDR2 SYDVKM. The CDR3 runs to 14 residues. The V end lost 3 bases, the J end lost 2 bases, and 10 bases lay between the germline ends. CDR3 residues: CASSLFYNNYGYTF. CDR3 bases: TGTGCCAGCAGTTTGTTCTATAACAACTATGGCTACACCTTC.

The chain recombines TRBV7-8 with TRBJ1-1; D is ambiguous. V shed 7 bases and J shed 3 bases, with 18 bases lying between them. The germline gives CDR1 SGHVS, CDR2 FQNEAQ. The CDR3 length is 15 residues. CDR3 sequence reads: CASIPKGSGDTEAFF. DNA for the CDR3: TGTGCCAGCATCCCTAAAGGATCGGGCGACACTGAAGCTTTCTTT.

Turning to this clone: In the same sample, other DNA sequences code for this CDR3. The rearrangement joins TRBV4-3 to TRBJ2-1, with a weak D call TRBD1 (5 bases). This CDR3 is built from 14 residues. Germline CDR1 and CDR2: LGHNA and YSLEER. With 0 bases removed from V and 6 bases from J, the gap between germline ends came to 9 bases. This CDR3 is CASSQDPGINEQFF. The CDR3 DNA sequence: TGCGCCAGCAGCCAAGATCCAGGGATCAATGAGCAGTTCTTC.

This chain links TRBV30 with TRBJ2-5; TRBD2 agrees at 14 bases. With V trimmed by 1 base and J by 4 bases, 11 bases remained unmatched. The germline gives CDR1 GTSNPN, CDR2 SVGIG (reference sequence). This CDR3 spans 18 amino acids. The CDR3 loop is CAWSAKRGTSGRGETQYF. DNA for the CDR3: TGTGCCTGGAGTGCGAAAAGAGGGACTAGCGGGAGAGGAGAGACCCAGTACTTC.

The CDR3 is CARVPLNSLINYGYTF. The CDR3 DNA reads TGTGCCAGGGTACCCCTTAACAGTCTGATTAACTATGGCTACACCTTC. The chain has TRBV19 and TRBJ1-2; D is unresolved. V was trimmed by 9 bases and J by 1 base, leaving 21 bases between them. Germline V gene sequence: CDR1 LNHDA, CDR2 SQIVND (reference sequence). The CDR3 contains 16 residues.

This chain connects TRBV10-3 to TRBJ2-1, with TRBD2 matching 7 bases. Trimming cost V 6 bases and J 4 bases; bases outside gene matches: 9. Germline values: CDR1 ENHRY, CDR2 SYGVKD. CDR3 length equals 15 residues. This CDR3 is CAISSPGAGYNEQFF. CDR3 DNA sequence: TGTGCCATCAGCTCCCCTGGAGCGGGATACAATGAGCAGTTCTTC.

The chain employs TRBV29-1 and TRBJ2-1; TRBD2 aligns across 8 bases. Germline V CDR1 and CDR2: SQVTM, ANQGSEA. This CDR3 has 11 amino acids. V trimming: 8 bases; J trimming: 6 bases; junction bases outside the gene matches: 3. CDR3 coding DNA: TGCAGCCTAACTAGCGGCAATGAGCAGTTCTTC. It is translated as CSLTSGNEQFF.

The V call is TRBV4-1, the J call TRBJ2-7, with D uncertain. The CDR3 is made up of 13 amino acids. Germline V lookup: CDR1 MGHRA, CDR2 YSYEKL. Deletions cut 4 bases from V and 3 bases from J, with 10 bases between. CDR3 loop: CASSPLLDYEQYF. Here the CDR3 DNA reads TGCGCCAGCAGCCCACTGCTCGACTACGAGCAGTACTTC.

This clone was detected once. V and J are TRBV4-2 and TRBJ2-5, with a weak D call TRBD1 (6 bases). Between the trimmed V and J ends, which lost 0 bases and 2 bases, there was a span of 10 bases. CDR3 length: 15 amino acids. Germline CDR1 is LGHNA and CDR2 is YNFKEQ. CDR3 residues: CASSQERDIQETQYF. The CDR3 nucleotides read TGTGCCAGCAGCCAAGAACGGGACATACAAGAGACCCAGTACTTC.

The gene calls are TRBV5-1 and TRBJ1-2; perhaps TRBD1 as D (6 bases). This CDR3 spans 11 amino acids. Germline V gene data show CDR1 as SGHRS and CDR2 as YFSETQ. V was pared by 6 bases and J by 8 bases, with 11 bases between. The CDR3 protein is CASNSGGGYTF. Written as DNA, the CDR3 is TGCGCCAGCAATTCCGGGGGCGGCTACACCTTC. Full variable domain (rest looked up from reference TRBV5-1 and TRBJ1-2): KAGVTQTPRYLIKTRGQQVTLSCSPISGHRSVSWYQQTPGQGLQFLFEYFSETQRNKGNFPGRFSGRQFSNSRSEMNVSTLELGDSALYLCASNSGGGYTFGSGTRLTVV.

J is TRBJ1-2 and V is TRBV5-8; D ambiguous. V was pared by 1 base and J by 4 bases, with 11 bases between. CDR3 length equals 14 residues. The germline V gene encodes CDR1 SGHTS and CDR2 YDEGEE. The DNA of the CDR3 is TGTGCCAGCAGCTTGCGTGGCAGATCCTATGGCTACACCTTC. Translated, it gives CASSLRGRSYGYTF.

The rearrangement joins TRBV6-1 to TRBJ2-2; 7 bases are shared with TRBD1. The CDR3 is 16 residues long. After removal of 4 bases from V and 1 base from J, the junction contained 6 bases not matched to a gene. CDR1 and CDR2 from the germline V gene are MNHNS and SASEGT. The CDR3 loop reads CASSVPGTVNTGELFF. DNA of the CDR3: TGTGCCAGCAGTGTTCCCGGGACAGTGAACACCGGGGAGCTGTTTTTT.

The V call is TRBV9, the J call TRBJ1-2; D remains unclear. This CDR3 has 14 amino acids. Germline lookup yields CDR1 SGDLS and CDR2 YYNGEE. The germline V and J ends were trimmed by 1 base and 4 bases, with 11 bases remaining between them. DNA for the CDR3: TGTGCCAGCAGCGTAACGAGGGCCCCCTATGGCTACACCTTC. Its translation: CASSVTRAPYGYTF.

V gene TRBV28 combines with J gene TRBJ2-1; 7 bases fit TRBD1. The CDR3 runs 15 residues. Germline V CDR1 and CDR2: MDHEN, SYDVKM. V shed 2 bases and J 7 bases; nucleotides not matched to a gene: 8. The CDR3: CASSLGVGGRNEQFF. The CDR3 nucleotides read TGTGCCAGCAGTTTAGGGGTAGGGGGCAGGAATGAGCAGTTCTTC.